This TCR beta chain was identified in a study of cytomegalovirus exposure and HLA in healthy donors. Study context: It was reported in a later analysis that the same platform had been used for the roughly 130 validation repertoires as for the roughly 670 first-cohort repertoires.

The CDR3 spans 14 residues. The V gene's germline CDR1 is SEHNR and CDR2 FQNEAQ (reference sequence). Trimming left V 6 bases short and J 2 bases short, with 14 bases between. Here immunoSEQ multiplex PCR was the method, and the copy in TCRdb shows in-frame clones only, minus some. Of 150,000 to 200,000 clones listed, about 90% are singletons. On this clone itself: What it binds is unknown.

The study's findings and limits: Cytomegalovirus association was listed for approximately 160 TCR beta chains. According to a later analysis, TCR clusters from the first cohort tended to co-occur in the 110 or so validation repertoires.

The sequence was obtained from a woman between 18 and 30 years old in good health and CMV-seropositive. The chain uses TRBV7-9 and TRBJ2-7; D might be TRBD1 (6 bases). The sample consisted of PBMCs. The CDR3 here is CASSGTRGAYEQYF. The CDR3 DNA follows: TGTGCCAGCAGTGGAACCAGGGGTGCCTACGAGCAGTACTTC.